This TCR beta chain was captured by sequencing in a study of shared clonotypes between healthy human individuals. The repertoire was sequenced with immunoSEQ multiplex PCR; TCRdb's copy has only in-frame clones and lacks some. The table records millions of clones, around nine tenths of them present only once. Germline V gene lookup returns CDR1 MNHNY and CDR2 SVGAGI (reference sequence). V lost 5 bases, J lost 4 bases, and 8 bases stayed unmatched. The CDR3 spans 16 residues. The rearrangement links TRBV6-6 to TRBJ1-5; 10 positions match TRBD1. The sample was naive CD4+ T cells sorted from blood. The sample's subset: CD45RA+ positively selected. This clonotype was obtained from a man younger than 35 in good health. CDR3: CASSPRDRGTNQPQHF. The CDR3 DNA is TGTGCCAGCAGTCCTCGGGACAGGGGAACAAATCAGCCCCAGCATTTT.